This T cell receptor (beta chain) was captured in a study of a mutant IDH1 vaccine in newly diagnosed glioma. As regards this clone: What it binds is not known.

TCRdb's table, derived via immunoSEQ multiplex PCR, lists solely in-frame clones and lacks some. The top ten clones hold about 12% of a sample with under 45,000 clones, roughly 76% of them seen once. This sample's time point: week 5, during vaccination. Alongside topical imiquimod, each dose of vaccine comprised 300 ug of mutant IDH1 20-mer peptide. J was trimmed by 6 bases and V by 4 bases; bases with no gene match: 6. The length of the CDR3 is 15 residues. Germline assignment: CDR1 LNHNV and CDR2 YYDKDF (reference sequence). The TCR was taken from a man aged 50 to 60 with glioma. This chain uses TRBV15 with TRBJ2-2, with 9 bases matching TRBD1. Sequenced material: PBMCs, taken from a glioma patient whose treatment included an IDH1 peptide vaccine. The CDR3 DNA is TGTGCCACCAGCAAAGACAGGGGGTTCGCCGGGGAGCTGTTTTTT. Translation gives CATSKDRGFAGELFF.